Listed below are T cell receptor beta chains from one sample, sequenced in a study of blood T cells in healthy people across ages. In TCRdb, the 5' RACE reads were re-called with MiXCR into one record per CDR3 protein. The sample records just over 1 million distinct CDR3 sequences, 35% to 50% being singletons. Sample: blood. The receptors were gathered from a woman in her fifties or sixties in good health. Each CDR3 is given with its conserved first and last residue. Each record gives: D gene, J gene, clone size, V gene, CDR3 DNA, CDR3 protein. A D gene is named only where the DNA matches it firmly. A row's size may be missing; if present it is once, few, many or a size class.

D gene: NA; J gene: TRBJ2-1; clone size: NA; V gene: TRBV6-6; CDR3 DNA: TGTGCCAGCAAAACCCGTAGCGATGAGCAGTTCTTC; CDR3 protein: CASKTRSDEQFF
D gene: NA; J gene: TRBJ2-5; clone size: NA; V gene: TRBV28; CDR3 DNA: TGTGCCAGCAGCCGTTATGCGGGTATACAAGAGACCCAGTACTTC; CDR3 protein: CASSRYAGIQETQYF
D gene: TRBD1; J gene: TRBJ2-5; clone size: once; V gene: TRBV11-1; CDR3 DNA: TGTGCCAGCAGCGGGGACAGTCGCCAAGAGACCCAGTACTTC; CDR3 protein: CASSGDSRQETQYF
D gene: NA; J gene: TRBJ2-7; clone size: NA; V gene: TRBV15; CDR3 DNA: TGTGCCACCAGCACCAGGTCCGGGGCGGTATCCTACGAGCAGTACTTC; CDR3 protein: CATSTRSGAVSYEQYF
D gene: NA; J gene: TRBJ2-1; clone size: few; V gene: TRBV29-1; CDR3 DNA: TGCAGCATGGGCGGCACGAGCTCCTACAATGAGCAGTTCTTC; CDR3 protein: CSMGGTSSYNEQFF
D gene: TRBD1; J gene: TRBJ2-6; clone size: NA; V gene: TRBV7-6; CDR3 DNA: TGTGCCAGCAGCTTAGGACAGGGACCTGGGGCCAACGTCCTGACTTTC; CDR3 protein: CASSLGQGPGANVLTF
D gene: TRBD1; J gene: TRBJ2-4; clone size: once; V gene: TRBV29-1; CDR3 DNA: TGCAGCGTTGTGGTTTGGGACAGGGGCTACATTCAGTACTTC; CDR3 protein: CSVVVWDRGYIQYF
D gene: TRBD1; J gene: TRBJ2-2; clone size: NA; V gene: TRBV5-1; CDR3 DNA: TGCGCCAGCAGACGGGACAGGGTGACCGGGGAGCTGTTTTTT; CDR3 protein: CASRRDRVTGELFF
D gene: NA; J gene: TRBJ2-7; clone size: NA; V gene: TRBV12-3/TRBV12-4; CDR3 DNA: TGTGCCAGCAGTTTAGGGGGTCCCCCGGACGAGCAGTACTTC; CDR3 protein: CASSLGGPPDEQYF
D gene: NA; J gene: TRBJ2-1; clone size: few; V gene: TRBV20-1; CDR3 DNA: TGCAGTGCTAGAGTGACTTCCTCCTACAATGAGCAGTTCTTC; CDR3 protein: CSARVTSSYNEQFF
D gene: TRBD1; J gene: TRBJ2-1; clone size: NA; V gene: TRBV18; CDR3 DNA: TGTGCCAGCTCACCCCCGAACGACAGGGGTGAGCAGTTCTTC; CDR3 protein: CASSPPNDRGEQFF
D gene: TRBD1; J gene: TRBJ2-7; clone size: few; V gene: TRBV7-9; CDR3 DNA: TGTGCCAGCAGCACAACCGGACAGGGGCCCTACGAGCAGTACTTC; CDR3 protein: CASSTTGQGPYEQYF
D gene: NA; J gene: TRBJ2-3; clone size: NA; V gene: TRBV11-2; CDR3 DNA: TGTGCCAGCAGCTTAGTCTCTGGGACTCGCACAGATACGCAGTATTTT; CDR3 protein: CASSLVSGTRTDTQYF
D gene: NA; J gene: TRBJ2-5; clone size: few; V gene: TRBV29-1; CDR3 DNA: TGCAGCGTTGATGGTACAGCACCCTTCCAAGAGACCCAGTACTTC; CDR3 protein: CSVDGTAPFQETQYF
D gene: TRBD1; J gene: TRBJ1-6; clone size: NA; V gene: TRBV5-1; CDR3 DNA: TGCGCCAGCAGCATGGACAGGCCTGGAAATTCACCCCTCCACTTT; CDR3 protein: CASSMDRPGNSPLHF
D gene: NA; J gene: TRBJ2-1; clone size: NA; V gene: TRBV25-1; CDR3 DNA: TGTGCCTCCGCTCGGGTAGAAAACAATGAGCAGTTCTTC; CDR3 protein: CASARVENNEQFF
D gene: TRBD2; J gene: TRBJ2-1; clone size: NA; V gene: TRBV29-1; CDR3 DNA: TGCAGCGTTAAGTGGCGGGAGGACTTGGGCAATGAGCAGTTCTTC; CDR3 protein: CSVKWREDLGNEQFF
D gene: NA; J gene: TRBJ2-1; clone size: NA; V gene: TRBV10-3; CDR3 DNA: TGTGCCACCGGACCGAGTGGAGGTGAGCAGTTCTTC; CDR3 protein: CATGPSGGEQFF
D gene: NA; J gene: TRBJ2-5; clone size: NA; V gene: TRBV6-6; CDR3 DNA: TGTGCCAGCAGTTACTCACCGGAGACCCAGTACTTC; CDR3 protein: CASSYSPETQYF
D gene: NA; J gene: TRBJ2-1; clone size: few; V gene: TRBV7-7; CDR3 DNA: TGTGCCAGCAGCTTAGACCCGTCCGGGACCTCAAATGAGCAGTTCTTC; CDR3 protein: CASSLDPSGTSNEQFF
D gene: NA; J gene: TRBJ1-2; clone size: NA; V gene: TRBV6-6; CDR3 DNA: TGTGCCAGCAGTACCACTTTGGATGGCTACACCTTC; CDR3 protein: CASSTTLDGYTF
D gene: TRBD1; J gene: TRBJ2-7; clone size: few; V gene: TRBV3-1; CDR3 DNA: TGTGCCAGCAGCCAAGATAGGATGGGGACAGGGAGTTCTTTCCTTTACGAGCAGTACTTC; CDR3 protein: CASSQDRMGTGSSFLYEQYF
D gene: TRBD1; J gene: TRBJ1-5; clone size: many; V gene: TRBV12-3/TRBV12-4; CDR3 DNA: TGTGCCAGCAGCCTGACAGGGGCCAATCAGCCCCAGCATTTT; CDR3 protein: CASSLTGANQPQHF
D gene: NA; J gene: TRBJ1-4; clone size: few; V gene: TRBV20-1; CDR3 DNA: TGCAGTGCTAGGAGGACCGGGACGGGGAATGAAAAACTGTTTTTT; CDR3 protein: CSARRTGTGNEKLFF
D gene: TRBD2; J gene: TRBJ2-3; clone size: NA; V gene: TRBV6-2/TRBV6-3; CDR3 DNA: TGTGCCACCCAGCGGGAGGACCTCCGGGATACGCAGTATTTT; CDR3 protein: CATQREDLRDTQYF
D gene: NA; J gene: TRBJ2-7; clone size: many; V gene: TRBV29-1; CDR3 DNA: TGCAGCGTTGGTAGGGGGAGGTCCTACGAGCAGTACTTC; CDR3 protein: CSVGRGRSYEQYF
D gene: NA; J gene: TRBJ1-1; clone size: NA; V gene: TRBV20-1; CDR3 DNA: TGCAGTGCTAGTGACCCGCAAGTGGGCACTGAAGCTTTCTTT; CDR3 protein: CSASDPQVGTEAFF
D gene: NA; J gene: TRBJ1-2; clone size: NA; V gene: TRBV29-1; CDR3 DNA: TGCAGCGTTGGACTTCTTCTGGGCGCCTATGGCTACACCTTC; CDR3 protein: CSVGLLLGAYGYTF
D gene: TRBD2; J gene: TRBJ2-1; clone size: NA; V gene: TRBV20-1; CDR3 DNA: TGCAGTGCTACGGTCCTCGGTAGCGGGAGAACCTACAATGAGCAGTTCTTC; CDR3 protein: CSATVLGSGRTYNEQFF
D gene: NA; J gene: TRBJ2-5; clone size: NA; V gene: TRBV4-1; CDR3 DNA: TGCGCCAGCAGCCAAGACGGCAGGGTAGGAGAGACCCAGTACTTC; CDR3 protein: CASSQDGRVGETQYF
D gene: NA; J gene: TRBJ2-7; clone size: once; V gene: TRBV5-8; CDR3 DNA: TGTGCCAGCAGCTTGGAGGGAGCGTTCACCTACGAGCAGTACTTC; CDR3 protein: CASSLEGAFTYEQYF
D gene: TRBD2; J gene: TRBJ2-7; clone size: NA; V gene: TRBV5-1; CDR3 DNA: TGCGCCAGTGCTTCTAGCGGGAGCTCCTACGAGCAGTACTTC; CDR3 protein: CASASSGSSYEQYF
D gene: TRBD2; J gene: TRBJ2-1; clone size: few; V gene: TRBV10-3; CDR3 DNA: TGTGCCATCAGAGGGCAGGCACTAGCGGGGGAGCAGTTCTTC; CDR3 protein: CAIRGQALAGEQFF
D gene: TRBD2; J gene: TRBJ2-3; clone size: NA; V gene: TRBV7-9; CDR3 DNA: TGTGCCAGCAGCCAGGGGACTAGCGAGCGAGATACGCAGTATTTT; CDR3 protein: CASSQGTSERDTQYF
D gene: NA; J gene: TRBJ2-1; clone size: NA; V gene: TRBV6-2/TRBV6-3; CDR3 DNA: TGTGCCAGCAGTTACGCGTTGGGGTACAATGAGCAGTTCTTC; CDR3 protein: CASSYALGYNEQFF
D gene: NA; J gene: TRBJ2-6; clone size: NA; V gene: TRBV27; CDR3 DNA: TGTGCCAGCAGTTTATCTTTGGAGTCTGGGGCCAACGTCCTGACTTTC; CDR3 protein: CASSLSLESGANVLTF
D gene: TRBD2; J gene: TRBJ2-3; clone size: NA; V gene: TRBV11-2; CDR3 DNA: TGTGCCAGCAGCTTAGGTCCTAGCGGGAGCACAGATACGCAGTATTTT; CDR3 protein: CASSLGPSGSTDTQYF
D gene: TRBD1; J gene: TRBJ2-4; clone size: NA; V gene: TRBV7-2; CDR3 DNA: TGTGCCAGCAGGAGAACCGGGACAGGGGGCAAGCAGTACTTC; CDR3 protein: CASRRTGTGGKQYF
D gene: TRBD2; J gene: TRBJ2-3; clone size: NA; V gene: TRBV20-1; CDR3 DNA: TGCAGCCAAACTGAAGGACTAGCGGGACAGGGTACGCAGTATTTT; CDR3 protein: CSQTEGLAGQGTQYF
D gene: NA; J gene: TRBJ1-2; clone size: NA; V gene: TRBV30; CDR3 DNA: TGTGCCTGGAGCACTCGGGGGAGGTTTGGCTACACCTTC; CDR3 protein: CAWSTRGRFGYTF
D gene: TRBD1; J gene: TRBJ1-5; clone size: NA; V gene: TRBV28; CDR3 DNA: TGTGCCAGCAGTTTCGACAGGGGACCCAATCAGCCCCAGCATTTT; CDR3 protein: CASSFDRGPNQPQHF
D gene: NA; J gene: TRBJ2-7; clone size: NA; V gene: TRBV7-2; CDR3 DNA: TGTGCCAGCAGCTCCGATTTCCGGGTGGGAGTCTCCTACGAGCAGTACTTC; CDR3 protein: CASSSDFRVGVSYEQYF
D gene: TRBD2; J gene: TRBJ2-3; clone size: few; V gene: TRBV20-1; CDR3 DNA: TGCAGTGCTGCCGGGACTAGCGGGACCCGGACAGATACGCAGTATTTT; CDR3 protein: CSAAGTSGTRTDTQYF
D gene: NA; J gene: TRBJ2-2; clone size: many; V gene: TRBV5-1; CDR3 DNA: TGCGCCAGCAGCTTGGGCGGTACCGGGGAGCTGTTTTTT; CDR3 protein: CASSLGGTGELFF
D gene: TRBD1; J gene: TRBJ1-5; clone size: few; V gene: TRBV5-5; CDR3 DNA: TGTGCCAGCAGCTGGACAGGGTATAGCAATCAGCCCCAGCATTTT; CDR3 protein: CASSWTGYSNQPQHF
D gene: NA; J gene: TRBJ2-1; clone size: NA; V gene: TRBV3-1; CDR3 DNA: TGTGCCAGCAGCCAAGGAACGGTCTACAATGAGCAGTTCTTC; CDR3 protein: CASSQGTVYNEQFF
D gene: TRBD1; J gene: TRBJ2-7; clone size: few; V gene: TRBV25-1; CDR3 DNA: TGTGCCAGCAGTGCCCAAGGACAGGGTAGCTACGAGCAGTACTTC; CDR3 protein: CASSAQGQGSYEQYF
D gene: TRBD2; J gene: TRBJ2-1; clone size: NA; V gene: TRBV20-1; CDR3 DNA: TGCAGTGCTATCCTCGGACTAGGGTCGAGTGAGCAGTTCTTC; CDR3 protein: CSAILGLGSSEQFF
D gene: NA; J gene: TRBJ2-7; clone size: NA; V gene: TRBV2; CDR3 DNA: TGTGCCAGCAGTGTTCTGCGCGGGACCCTAATCGCCGAGCAGTACTTC; CDR3 protein: CASSVLRGTLIAEQYF
D gene: NA; J gene: TRBJ2-7; clone size: NA; V gene: TRBV7-9; CDR3 DNA: TGTGCCAGCAGCTTAGCGCTGTCAGGATTATCCTACGAGCAGTACTTC; CDR3 protein: CASSLALSGLSYEQYF
D gene: TRBD2; J gene: TRBJ2-3; clone size: NA; V gene: TRBV4-2; CDR3 DNA: TGTGCCAGCAGCCAAGCAGAGTCGAGCGGGAGCCTTAACCGGGATACGCAGTATTTT; CDR3 protein: CASSQAESSGSLNRDTQYF
D gene: NA; J gene: TRBJ2-1; clone size: once; V gene: TRBV20-1; CDR3 DNA: TGCAGTGCTAGACTGCTCTACAATGAGCAGTTCTTC; CDR3 protein: CSARLLYNEQFF
D gene: NA; J gene: TRBJ2-3; clone size: NA; V gene: TRBV20-1; CDR3 DNA: TGCAGTGCTTTATTGCGGGAAAGCACAGATACGCAGTATTTT; CDR3 protein: CSALLRESTDTQYF
D gene: TRBD2; J gene: TRBJ2-1; clone size: many; V gene: TRBV6-6; CDR3 DNA: TGTGCCAGCAGCCCGGGACTAGCGGGAGGGCCGGGTGAGCAGTTCTTC; CDR3 protein: CASSPGLAGGPGEQFF
D gene: NA; J gene: TRBJ2-5; clone size: few; V gene: TRBV11-2; CDR3 DNA: TGTGCCAGCAGCCCCCGCCAAAGGGGTGGGAAGTTGGGTCAAGAGACCCAGTACTTC; CDR3 protein: CASSPRQRGGKLGQETQYF
D gene: TRBD2; J gene: TRBJ2-7; clone size: few; V gene: TRBV6-5; CDR3 DNA: TGTGCCAGCAGTTACGATGCTAGCGGATCCTACGAGCAGTACTTC; CDR3 protein: CASSYDASGSYEQYF
D gene: TRBD1; J gene: TRBJ2-7; clone size: NA; V gene: TRBV20-1; CDR3 DNA: TGCAGTGCGACTTCAACCGACAGGGGGCATTTCTACGAGCAGTACTTC; CDR3 protein: CSATSTDRGHFYEQYF
D gene: TRBD1; J gene: TRBJ2-6; clone size: NA; V gene: TRBV18; CDR3 DNA: TGTGCCAGCTCAGTCGGACAGGGGGCATCTGGGGCCAACGTCCTGACTTTC; CDR3 protein: CASSVGQGASGANVLTF
D gene: TRBD1; J gene: TRBJ2-7; clone size: few; V gene: TRBV9; CDR3 DNA: TGTGCCAGCAGTTCTGGGACAGGGGGACTCTACGAGCAGTACTTC; CDR3 protein: CASSSGTGGLYEQYF